This entry describes one T cell receptor beta chain. This sample is part of a study of cytomegalovirus exposure and HLA in healthy donors. Researchers ran the PCR with 60 Vbeta and 13 Jbeta primers. Clones were read by immunoSEQ multiplex PCR, and TCRdb kept only the in-frame ones, dropping some. The repertoire table contains around 130,000 clones. V lost 5 bases to trimming and J lost 1 base, with 8 bases between them. The CDR3 is 13 residues long. Germline CDR1 is MDHEN and CDR2 is SYDVKM. This clonotype originated in a woman in her 40s in good health and CMV-seronegative. This sequence joins TRBV28 and TRBJ1-2, with D possibly being TRBD1 (5 bases). The sample comprised PBMCs. The CDR3 DNA is TGTGCCAGCAGTCCGACAGTTAACTATGGCTACACCTTC. Encoded protein: CASSPTVNYGYTF.